Listed here are 9 T cell receptor beta chains from one sample, sequenced in a study of blood T cell repertoires in COVID-19. Sequencing used immunoSEQ multiplex PCR; TCRdb keeps in-frame clones, though not all of them. The sample has 200,000 to 300,000 clones; roughly four fifths are singletons. Sequenced input: peripheral blood. These receptors were obtained from a woman aged 55-70 years with active or convalescent COVID-19.

The gene calls are TRBV7-9 and TRBJ2-2, with 7 bases aligning to TRBD1. CDR3 length equals 13 residues. From germline, CDR1 is SEHNR and CDR2 FQNEAQ (reference sequence). V lost 5 bases and J lost 6; bases outside the gene matches: 3. CDR3 coding DNA: TGTGCCAGCAGCCAGGGGGTATCCGGGGAGCTGTTTTTT. It encodes CASSQGVSGELFF.

This clone came up many times. The rearrangement joins TRBV19 to TRBJ1-2; D gene unclear. CDR1 and CDR2 (germline): LNHDA, SQIVND (reference sequence). This CDR3 has 14 amino acids. V lost 10 bases to trimming and J lost 3 bases, with 18 bases between them. The CDR3 coding sequence is TGTGCCACCTATCGGGTGGGAGGTGACTATGGCTACACCTTC. This gives the protein CATYRVGGDYGYTF. Variable domain in full (rest from reference TRBV19 and TRBJ1-2): DGGITQSPKYLFRKEGQNVTLSCEQNLNHDAMYWYRQDPGQGLRLIYYSQIVNDFQKGDIAEGYSVSREKKESFPLTVTSAQKNPTAFYLCATYRVGGDYGYTFGSGTRLTVV.

This rearrangement joins TRBV7-3 to TRBJ2-3, with D unclear. CDR3 size: 15 residues. Trimming cost V 5 bases and J 0 bases, with 12 bases left between them. In germline, CDR1 is SGHTA, CDR2 FQGTGA. The DNA of the CDR3 is TGTGCCAGCAGCGAGCAACCGATTAGCACAGATACGCAGTATTTT. This gives the protein CASSEQPISTDTQYF. Combining the CDR3 with reference TRBV7-3 and TRBJ2-3 gives the whole variable domain GAGVSQTPSNKVTEKGKYVELRCDPISGHTALYWYRQSLGQGPEFLIYFQGTGAADDSGLPNDRFFAVRPEGSVSTLKIQRTERGDSAVYLCASSEQPISTDTQYFGPGTRLTVL.

This chain links TRBV2 with TRBJ2-3; possibly TRBD2 for D (7 bases). V lost 5 bases and J 0 bases, leaving 18 bases between the germline ends. The CDR3 runs 17 residues. Germline CDR1 and CDR2: SNHLY and FYNNEI. The CDR3 spells CASSRENAGASTDTQYF. The CDR3 bases are TGTGCCAGCAGTAGGGAGAATGCGGGGGCTAGCACAGATACGCAGTATTTT.

The chain recombines TRBV14 with TRBJ2-1, with a tentative D call TRBD2 (6 bases). CDR1 is SGHDN, CDR2 FVKESK, per germline. Trimming pared 0 bases from V and 4 bases from J, leaving 10 bases between. This CDR3 is 15 amino acids long. The CDR3 sequence is CASSQDYGGYNEQFF. The CDR3 region has the DNA TGTGCCAGCAGCCAAGATTATGGGGGGTACAATGAGCAGTTCTTC.

This chain connects TRBV30 to TRBJ1-6; 10 bases align to TRBD1. Trimming removed 3 bases from V and 10 bases from J; junction bases left unmatched: 3. This CDR3 contains 13 residues. Germline V CDR1 and CDR2: GTSNPN, SVGIG (reference sequence). CDR3 nucleotides: TGTGCCTGGAGGACAGGGGGCAGGTCACCCCTCCACTTT. Translated, it gives CAWRTGGRSPLHF.

The J gene is TRBJ2-1, the V gene TRBV3-1 (or the pseudogene TRBV3-2), with 8 bases identical to TRBD1. CDR3 length equals 15 residues. The ends lost 3 bases at V and 3 bases at J; junction bases unmatched: 4. Germline CDR1 reads LGHDT; CDR2 reads YNNKEL (reference sequence). The CDR3 nucleotides are TGTGCCAGCAGCCATCGGACAGGGAACTACAATGAGCAGTTCTTC. Encoded protein: CASSHRTGNYNEQFF.

This sequence joins TRBV7-2 and TRBJ1-4, with unresolved D. Between the trimmed V and J ends, which lost 6 bases and 8 bases, there was a span of 13 bases. The CDR3 is 13 residues long. CDR1 and CDR2 from the germline V gene are SGHTA and FQGNSA. The CDR3 spells CASSPYLGEKLFF. The CDR3 nucleotides read TGTGCCAGCAGTCCTTACTTGGGCGAAAAACTGTTTTTT.

This chain joins TRBV4-1 and TRBJ1-1; TRBD1 aligns across 7 bases. The CDR3 length is 14 residues. Trimming cost V 7 bases and J 2 bases; bases outside gene matches: 7. Germline CDR1 and CDR2: MGHRA and YSYEKL. CDR3 coding DNA: TGCGCCAGCACCCAGGGGGGGAAAAACACTGAAGCTTTCTTT. This translates into CASTQGGKNTEAFF.